The 31 T cell receptor beta chains presented below share a single source sample, sequenced in a study of blood T cell repertoires in COVID-19. The method was immunoSEQ multiplex PCR; TCRdb's version includes in-frame clones alone and lacks a portion of them. Of roughly 200,000 clones listed, about 79% are singletons. Material: peripheral blood. These receptors originate from a human donor in a cohort sampled during active COVID-19.

This sequence joins TRBV5-1 and TRBJ2-7, with 9 nucleotides matching TRBD1. V was pared by 4 bases and J by 4 bases, with 6 bases of the junction left unmatched. This CDR3 is built from 14 residues. In germline, CDR1 is SGHRS, CDR2 YFSETQ. The DNA for the CDR3 is TGCGCCAGCAGCAGCGGGACAGGGTCATACGAGCAGTACTTC. This codes for CASSSGTGSYEQYF.

The gene calls are TRBV4-1 and TRBJ2-7; 13 bases line up with TRBD2. The CDR3 sequence is 17 residues long. The J segment lost 2 bases and the V segment lost 0 bases, leaving 4 bases of the junction unmatched. Looked up from germline, CDR1 is MGHRA and CDR2 is YSYEKL. The CDR3 nucleotides read TGCGCCAGCAGCCAAGAGACTAGCGGGAGGACCCCCTACGAGCAGTACTTC. Protein: CASSQETSGRTPYEQYF.

The chain carries TRBV3-1 (or the pseudogene TRBV3-2) and TRBJ2-7, with TRBD2 identical over 11 bases. The CDR3 runs 14 residues. CDR1 is LGHDT, CDR2 YNNKEL, per germline (reference sequence). The ends lost 4 bases at V and 5 bases at J; junction bases unmatched: 4. For the CDR3, the DNA is TGTGCCAGCAGCCGCACTAGCGGGAGTGACGAGCAGTACTTC. Translation gives CASSRTSGSDEQYF.

This clone was seen only a few times. The V and J genes are TRBV7-2 and TRBJ1-2, with 8 positions matching TRBD1. V dropped 4 bases and J dropped 7; count of bases not matched to a gene: 11. CDR3 length: 15 amino acids. The V gene's germline CDR1 is SGHTA and CDR2 FQGNSA. CDR3 sequence (DNA): TGTGCCAGCAGCTCAGGGGGGACAGGTGTTTTTGGCTACACCTTC. Amino acids: CASSSGGTGVFGYTF. The variable domain in full, completed from reference TRBV7-2 and TRBJ1-2, reads GAGVSQSPSNKVTEKGKDVELRCDPISGHTALYWYRQSLGQGLEFLIYFQGNSAPDKSGLPSDRFSAERTGGSVSTLTIQRTQQEDSAVYLCASSSGGTGVFGYTFGSGTRLTVV.

The rearrangement joins TRBV28 to TRBJ2-1, with 7 positions matching TRBD2. The CDR3 totals 15 residues. The germline CDR1 and CDR2 sequences are MDHEN and SYDVKM. Losses at the gene ends were 3 bases for V and 4 bases for J; bases not matched to a gene: 6. The CDR3 DNA reads as TGTGCCAGCAGTTTTGGCGGGAGTGGGTACAATGAGCAGTTCTTC. Protein product: CASSFGGSGYNEQFF.

V is TRBV27 and J is TRBJ1-3; D is uncertain. Germline CDR1 and CDR2: MNHEY and SMNVEV (reference sequence). This CDR3 contains 13 residues. Trimming removed 8 bases from V and 2 bases from J, with 10 bases in between. The CDR3: CASPRVAGNTIYF. The CDR3 nucleotides read TGTGCCAGCCCGAGGGTGGCTGGAAACACCATATATTTT.

This chain connects TRBV21-1 to TRBJ1-5; the DNA was not compared with TRBD1, the D call given in the table. TRBV21-1 is listed as a pseudogene. The CDR3 length is 17 residues. CDR3 DNA: TGTGCCAGCAGCGCCAGGGACCGCTTAGGGGGTGCTCAGCCCCAGCATTTT. It specifies CASSARDRLGGAQPQHF.

The gene calls are TRBV29-1 and TRBJ1-2; TRBD1 might be the D (6 bases). Germline V gene sequence: CDR1 SQVTM, CDR2 ANQGSEA. This CDR3 region has 15 residues. V was pared by 7 bases and J by 2 bases, with 20 bases between. CDR3 in amino acids: CSEKPYREPNYGYTF. The CDR3 nucleotides read TGCAGCGAAAAGCCGTACAGGGAACCCAACTATGGCTACACCTTC.

The chain uses TRBV5-4 and TRBJ2-1, with TRBD2 identical over 9 bases. The CDR3 is made up of 14 amino acids. Germline assignment: CDR1 SGHNT and CDR2 YYREEE (reference sequence). Trimming removed 4 bases from V and 5 bases from J; junction bases left unmatched: 4. The CDR3 coding sequence is TGTGCCAGCAGCCGGACTAGCGCAAACAATGAGCAGTTCTTC. It specifies CASSRTSANNEQFF.

The genes are TRBV15 and TRBJ2-1, with TRBD2 matching over 8 bases. CDR1 is LNHNV, CDR2 YYDKDF, per germline (reference sequence). V lost 6 bases to trimming and J lost 4 bases; unmatched junction nucleotides: 11. The CDR3 sequence is 16 residues long. The CDR3 DNA follows: TGTGCCACCAGGCCCCGGGGGGGCGAGGGGTACAATGAGCAGTTCTTC. This translates into CATRPRGGEGYNEQFF.

The J gene is TRBJ2-7, the V gene TRBV7-2; unclear D gene. The CDR3 is made up of 15 amino acids. The V end was cut by 4 bases, the J end by 2 bases, with 15 bases between. Looked up from germline, CDR1 is SGHTA and CDR2 is FQGNSA. This CDR3 is CASSSPHRLAYEQYF. DNA for the CDR3: TGTGCCAGCAGCTCCCCCCACAGATTAGCCTACGAGCAGTACTTC.

The chain is built from TRBV30 and TRBJ1-2; the match to TRBD1 covers 7 bases. Germline CDR1 is GTSNPN and CDR2 is SVGIG (reference sequence). V dropped 1 base and J dropped 8; count of bases not matched to a gene: 7. The CDR3 spans 13 residues. The CDR3 spells CAWSGQTGWGYTF. Here the CDR3 DNA reads TGTGCCTGGAGTGGGCAGACAGGGTGGGGCTACACCTTC.

The chain employs TRBV19 and TRBJ2-3; 11 bases map to TRBD1. Trimming cost V 8 bases and J 4 bases; bases outside gene matches: 8. Germline-derived CDR1 and CDR2 are LNHDA and SQIVND (reference sequence). CDR3 length: 15 amino acids. The CDR3 bases are TGTGCCAGTGAAACCGGGACAGGGGGTTCAGATACGCAGTATTTT. It is translated as CASETGTGGSDTQYF.

This clone is a singleton in its sample. The chain links TRBV5-1 to TRBJ2-1; no reliable D call. The germline V gene has CDR1 SGHRS and CDR2 YFSETQ. The CDR3 is made up of 14 amino acids. The ends were cut back, 2 bases at V and 0 bases at J, with 6 bases in the middle. The DNA of the CDR3 is TGCGCCAGCAGCTTAGGAGCCTCCTACAATGAGCAGTTCTTC. Amino acid sequence: CASSLGASYNEQFF.

Only a few counts were recorded for this clone. The V call is TRBV28, the J call TRBJ2-7; the D gene is possibly TRBD1 (5 bases). The CDR3 has 16 residues. Trimming left V 4 bases short and J 1 base short, with 17 bases between. Germline CDR1 MDHEN, CDR2 SYDVKM. Here the CDR3 reads CASSSPRAKKSYEQYF. The CDR3 DNA reads TGTGCCAGCAGTTCCCCCAGGGCTAAGAAGTCCTACGAGCAGTACTTC.

In regard to this clone: This sample includes further DNA sequences coding for the same CDR3. J is TRBJ2-7 and V is TRBV5-1, with 8 nucleotides matching TRBD1. CDR1 and CDR2 from the germline V gene are SGHRS and YFSETQ. V shed 2 bases, J shed 5 bases, and the junction held 6 bases outside the gene matches. CDR3 length equals 14 residues. CDR3 in DNA: TGCGCCAGCAGCTTAGGACAGGGCTGGGACGAGCAGTACTTC. It is translated as CASSLGQGWDEQYF.

This clone was seen once. This chain links TRBV19 with TRBJ2-3; no definite D call. V lost 1 base to trimming and J lost 0 bases, with 8 bases between them. Germline V gives CDR1 LNHDA, CDR2 SQIVND (reference sequence). This CDR3 has 15 amino acids. CDR3 DNA sequence: TGTGCCAGTAGTATAGCGGCTAGAAGCACAGATACGCAGTATTTT. This translates into CASSIAARSTDTQYF.

The rearrangement joins TRBV7-8 to TRBJ1-6; D unclear. The length of the CDR3 is 15 residues. Germline V CDR1 and CDR2: SGHVS, FQNEAQ. Trimming removed 1 base from V and 3 bases from J, with 7 bases in between. This CDR3 is CASSLDHNYNSPLHF. DNA of the CDR3: TGTGCCAGCAGCTTAGATCACAACTATAATTCACCCCTCCACTTT.

The V gene is TRBV5-1, the J gene TRBJ1-2; 9 bases are shared with TRBD1. Germline V CDR1 and CDR2: SGHRS, YFSETQ. This CDR3 spans 15 amino acids. Trimming at V came to 5 bases and at J to 5 bases, leaving 10 bases not matched to a gene. The CDR3: CASRTQGAGEYGYTF. CDR3 coding DNA: TGCGCCAGCAGAACACAGGGGGCAGGGGAGTATGGCTACACCTTC.

This chain uses TRBV7-2 with TRBJ1-2, with 7 bases that match TRBD1. Germline-derived CDR1 and CDR2 are SGHTA and FQGNSA. This CDR3 spans 16 amino acids. The V gene end was trimmed by 2 bases and the J gene end by 7 bases; junction bases not matched to a gene: 13. Written as DNA, the CDR3 is TGTGCCAGCAGCTTAAAGGGGGCGCATTTGAAGTCTGGCTACACCTTC. This codes for CASSLKGAHLKSGYTF.

This chain joins TRBV20-1 and TRBJ1-1; possible D gene TRBD1, 6 bases. Trimming took 5 bases from V and 7 from J, leaving 11 bases between them. Germline V gene lookup returns CDR1 DFQATT and CDR2 SNEGSKA (reference sequence). The CDR3 has 11 residues. The CDR3 here is CSAEGTNEAFF. CDR3 in DNA: TGCAGTGCTGAGGGGACAAATGAAGCTTTCTTT.

V gene TRBV28 combines with J gene TRBJ1-2; D is undetermined. From germline, CDR1 is MDHEN and CDR2 SYDVKM. CDR3 length equals 15 residues. V dropped 5 bases and J dropped 8 bases, with 21 bases sitting between them. The CDR3 spells CASSPLTSPSGGYTF. The CDR3 coding sequence is TGTGCCAGCAGTCCTCTTACGAGCCCCTCGGGGGGCTACACCTTC.

Comment on this clone: Other DNA sequences of this sample code for an identical CDR3. This chain links TRBV5-1 with TRBJ2-7; TRBD2 aligns across 10 bases. The CDR3 loop spans 14 amino acids. After removal of 2 bases from V and 4 bases from J, the junction contained 3 bases not matched to a gene. Germline-derived CDR1 and CDR2 are SGHRS and YFSETQ. CDR3 nucleotides: TGCGCCAGCAGCTTAGCTAGCGGGAGTTACGAGCAGTACTTC. Translating it yields CASSLASGSYEQYF.

V and J are TRBV9 and TRBJ1-6; tentative D call: TRBD1 (5 bases). Trimming shortened V by 0 bases and J by 5 bases, and 9 bases separated the two germline ends. The CDR3 covers 15 residues. Germline V CDR1 and CDR2: SGDLS, YYNGEE. The CDR3 region has the DNA TGTGCCAGCAGCGTAGCAGGACAAGATAATTCACCCCTCCACTTT. This encodes CASSVAGQDNSPLHF.

The rearrangement uses TRBV24-1 and TRBJ2-7; tentative D call: TRBD1 (6 bases). This CDR3 spans 16 amino acids. In germline, CDR1 is KGHDR, CDR2 SFDVKD. V was trimmed by 12 bases and J by 0 bases, leaving 23 bases between them. DNA for the CDR3: TGTGCCCCGCCGTCCAGGGGCAGGTTAAGCTCCTACGAGCAGTACTTC. It yields the protein CAPPSRGRLSSYEQYF.

The chain has TRBV3-1 (or the pseudogene TRBV3-2) and TRBJ1-5, with D maybe TRBD1 (6 bases). V lost 3 bases and J lost 3, with 9 bases in between. The length of the CDR3 is 14 residues. Germline CDR1 reads LGHDT; CDR2 reads YNNKEL (reference sequence). The CDR3 spells CASSQYRVNQPQHF. The CDR3 DNA is TGTGCCAGCAGCCAGTACAGGGTCAATCAGCCCCAGCATTTT.

This sequence joins TRBV28 and TRBJ1-1; 8 positions agree with TRBD1. There are 16 residues in the CDR3. Per the germline V gene, CDR1 is MDHEN and CDR2 is SYDVKM. J was trimmed by 5 bases and V by 5 bases; bases with no gene match: 13. For the CDR3, the DNA is TGTGCCAGCAGTCACAGCTTGACAGGGGAGGAGACTGAAGCTTTCTTT. Protein: CASSHSLTGEETEAFF.

The rearrangement uses TRBV2 and TRBJ2-1; D possibly corresponds to TRBD2 (6 bases). The CDR3 contains 14 residues. The germline gives CDR1 SNHLY, CDR2 FYNNEI. Deletions cut 6 bases from V and 7 bases from J, with 16 bases between. The CDR3: CASSIGGGRNEQFF. The CDR3 DNA reads TGTGCCAGCAGCATCGGGGGAGGCAGAAATGAGCAGTTCTTC.

The chain carries TRBV7-9 and TRBJ2-7, with D hard to call. Between the trimmed V and J ends, which lost 1 base and 0 bases, there was a span of 7 bases. Germline loops: CDR1 SEHNR, CDR2 FQNEAQ (reference sequence). This CDR3 spans 14 amino acids. The CDR3 spells CASSLVTASYEQYF. DNA of the CDR3: TGTGCCAGCAGCTTAGTCACAGCCTCCTACGAGCAGTACTTC.

This chain connects TRBV5-1 to TRBJ2-2; TRBD2 matches at 9 bases. The V gene's germline CDR1 is SGHRS and CDR2 YFSETQ. V lost 2 bases and J lost 5; bases outside the gene matches: 7. The CDR3 runs to 16 residues. CDR3 nucleotide sequence: TGCGCCAGCAGCTTTGGGGGACTAGCAGGGACCGGGGAGCTGTTTTTT. It is translated as CASSFGGLAGTGELFF.

The genes are TRBV6-4 and TRBJ2-1, with 7 bases aligning to TRBD2. Germline trimming cut 4 bases from V and 9 bases from J; bases unmatched to any gene: 6. The CDR3 has 13 amino acids. The germline CDR1 and CDR2 sequences are MRHNA and SNTAGT. The CDR3 coding sequence is TGTGCCAGCAGTGTCACCGGGGAGGGTGAGCAGTTCTTC. It yields the protein CASSVTGEGEQFF.